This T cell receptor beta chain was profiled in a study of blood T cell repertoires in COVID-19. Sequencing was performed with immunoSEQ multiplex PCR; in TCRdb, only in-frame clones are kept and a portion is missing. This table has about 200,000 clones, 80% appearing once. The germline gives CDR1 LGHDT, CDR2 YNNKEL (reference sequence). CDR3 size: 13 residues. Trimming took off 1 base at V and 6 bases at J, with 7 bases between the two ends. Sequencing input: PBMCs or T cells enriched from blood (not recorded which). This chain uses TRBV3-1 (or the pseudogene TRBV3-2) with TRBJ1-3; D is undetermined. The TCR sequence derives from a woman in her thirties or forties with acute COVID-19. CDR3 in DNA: TGTGCCAGCAGCCAAGGACAAAAAAACACCATATATTTT. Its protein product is CASSQGQKNTIYF.